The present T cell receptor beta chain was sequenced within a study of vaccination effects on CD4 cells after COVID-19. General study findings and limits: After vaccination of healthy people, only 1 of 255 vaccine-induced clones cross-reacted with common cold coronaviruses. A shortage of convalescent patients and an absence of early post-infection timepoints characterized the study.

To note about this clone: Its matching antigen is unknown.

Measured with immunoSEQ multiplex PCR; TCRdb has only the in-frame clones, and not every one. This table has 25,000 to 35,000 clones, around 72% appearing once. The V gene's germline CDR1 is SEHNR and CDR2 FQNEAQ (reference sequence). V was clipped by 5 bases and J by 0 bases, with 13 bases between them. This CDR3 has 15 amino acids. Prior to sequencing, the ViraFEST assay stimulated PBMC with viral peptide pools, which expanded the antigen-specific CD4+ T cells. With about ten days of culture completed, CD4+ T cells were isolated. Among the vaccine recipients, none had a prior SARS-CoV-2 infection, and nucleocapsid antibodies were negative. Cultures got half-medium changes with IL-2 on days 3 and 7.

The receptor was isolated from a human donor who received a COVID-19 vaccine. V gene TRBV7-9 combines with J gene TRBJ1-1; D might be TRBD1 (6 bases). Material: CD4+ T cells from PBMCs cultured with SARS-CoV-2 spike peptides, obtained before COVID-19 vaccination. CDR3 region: CASSLGGQLNTEAFF. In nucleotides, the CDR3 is TGTGCCAGCAGCCTGGGGGGGCAGCTGAACACTGAAGCTTTCTTT.